This is a list of T cell receptor beta chains from one sample in a study of OX40 agonist ivuxolimab in advanced cancers. Repertoires were generated with immunoSEQ multiplex PCR, while TCRdb's copy carries only in-frame clones and drops some. Among approximately 46,000 clones, around nine tenths were seen once, and the ten largest hold over 9%. The material sequenced was CD4+ or CD8+ T cells sorted from blood, taken in a trial of the OX40 agonist ivuxolimab. The receptors stem from an adult with an advanced solid tumor such as melanoma, head and neck, liver or kidney cancer. Both conserved end residues are part of each CDR3. D genes are given only for firm matches. Clone size is given for some rows only: seen once, a few or many times, or a class if the clone is expanded.

D	V	size	J	DNA	CDR3
NA	TRBV19	once	TRBJ1-5	TGTGCCAGTAGTATTAGACAGGTACACCAGCCCCAGCATTTT	CASSIRQVHQPQHF
TRBD1	TRBV2	NA	TRBJ2-5	TGTGCCAGCAGTTTGGGACAGGGCAAAATCCAAGAGACCCAGTACTTC	CASSLGQGKIQETQYF
TRBD2	TRBV9	NA	TRBJ2-5	TGTGCCAGCAGGGCTAGCGGGGGGTCCGAAGAGACCCAGTACTTC	CASRASGGSEETQYF
NA	TRBV28	medium-sized	TRBJ2-7	TGTGCCAGCAGCCCCCCACAGGGCGAATCGTCCTACGAGCAGTACTTC	CASSPPQGESSYEQYF
NA	TRBV4-3	NA	TRBJ1-1	TGCGCCAGCAGCCAAGAAGGGAGTCTGGCTGAAGCTTTCTTT	CASSQEGSLAEAFF
TRBD2	TRBV7-8	NA	TRBJ2-1	TGTGCCAGCAGCTTCCGGCGGGAGTATCTAGTTGGGCAGTTCTTC	CASSFRREYLVGQFF
NA	TRBV29-1	NA	TRBJ2-5	TGCAGCGTTGCGGCGGTGGGGACCCAGTACTTC	CSVAAVGTQYF
NA	TRBV19	medium-sized	TRBJ1-1	TGTGCCAGTAGTAATAGCCTGAACACTGAAGCTTTCTTT	CASSNSLNTEAFF
NA	TRBV6-5	few	TRBJ1-3	TGTGCCAGCAGTTACCGGGGCTCTGGAAACACCATATATTTT	CASSYRGSGNTIYF
NA	TRBV6-5	NA	TRBJ1-2	TGTGCCAGCAGTTACACGATGGGGTATGGCTACACCTTC	CASSYTMGYGYTF
NA	TRBV7-9	NA	TRBJ1-1	TGTGCCAGCAGCTTAGCGCGCGTAGGGAGGACTGAAGCTTTCTTT	CASSLARVGRTEAFF
NA	TRBV29-1	once	TRBJ2-2	TGCAGCGTTCCGGCCTGGCCCAGGGGCCGGGAGCTGTTTTTT	CSVPAWPRGRELFF
TRBD2	TRBV6-5	once	TRBJ2-1	TGTGCCAGCAGTTACTCGGGGGAGGGCCCCTGGGAGCAGTTCTTC	CASSYSGEGPWEQFF
NA	TRBV7-9	NA	TRBJ2-6	TGTGCCAGCAGCCACGTAGTCTCTGGGGCCAACGTCCTGACTTTC	CASSHVVSGANVLTF
NA	TRBV5-1	few	TRBJ2-1	TGCGCCAGCAGCTTGGGTGGGGCCGCGGTTGAGCAGTTCTTC	CASSLGGAAVEQFF
NA	TRBV2	NA	TRBJ2-7	TGTGCCAGCAGGGACGGACACTCCTACGAGCAGTACTTC	CASRDGHSYEQYF
NA	TRBV6-1	NA	TRBJ1-1	TGTGCCAGCAGTGAAGGGAGGATTGAAGCTTTCTTT	CASSEGRIEAFF
TRBD1	TRBV4-1	NA	TRBJ2-1	TGCGCCAGCAGCCAGGGTTGGGACAGGGGGCCATCCGATGAGCAGTTCTTC	CASSQGWDRGPSDEQFF
NA	TRBV2	once	TRBJ2-7	TGTGCCAGCAGTGAAGAGAGTGGAGGGGGCGCTTACGAGCAGTACTTC	CASSEESGGGAYEQYF
NA	TRBV6-1	few	TRBJ1-5	TGTGCCAGCAGTGAAGCGTGGGGCAAGAGCAATCAGCCCCAGCATTTT	CASSEAWGKSNQPQHF
NA	TRBV27	NA	TRBJ2-5	TGTGCCAGCAGTTTATCGACTCGGGAGACCCAGTACTTC	CASSLSTRETQYF
NA	TRBV5-1	NA	TRBJ1-2	TGCGCCAGCAGACCGGACAGAACCTTTAACTATGGCTACACCTTC	CASRPDRTFNYGYTF
NA	TRBV9	NA	TRBJ2-5	TGTGCCAGCAGCGCCTCACTAGACCCCCACCCCAAAGAGACCCAGTACTTC	CASSASLDPHPKETQYF
TRBD2	TRBV6-6	NA	TRBJ2-1	TGTGCCAGCACTCCCGGACTAGCGGGAGACAATGAGCAGTTCTTC	CASTPGLAGDNEQFF
TRBD2	TRBV7-6	NA	TRBJ2-3	TGTGCCAGCAGCTTAAGGGCGGGAGGTGATACGCAGTATTTT	CASSLRAGGDTQYF
NA	TRBV5-5	NA	TRBJ2-1	TGTGCCAGCAGCCCGGGAAGTAATGAGCAGTTCTTC	CASSPGSNEQFF
NA	TRBV19	NA	TRBJ2-7	TGTGCCAGTAGTATAGGGGCAGGGGTCGACTACGAGCAGTACTTC	CASSIGAGVDYEQYF
NA	TRBV13	NA	TRBJ2-1	TGTGCCAGCAGCCCCGATCCGAATGAGCAGTTCTTC	CASSPDPNEQFF
TRBD1	TRBV5-5	NA	TRBJ1-4	TGTGCCAGCAGCTTCCTGACAGGGGGAGTCGGTGAAAAACTGTTTTTT	CASSFLTGGVGEKLFF
NA	TRBV10-3	NA	TRBJ2-7	TGTGCCACAGGGGGGAACGAGCAGTACTTC	CATGGNEQYF
NA	TRBV28	NA	TRBJ2-3	TGTGCCAGCAGTTTAGGACAGTCTAGCACAGATACGCAGTATTTT	CASSLGQSSTDTQYF
TRBD1	TRBV7-9	once	TRBJ1-2	TGTGCCAGCGGACAGGCAAACTATGGCTACACCTTC	CASGQANYGYTF
NA	TRBV5-8	NA	TRBJ1-1	TGTGCCAGCAGCTTGGGAACACCTGAAGCTTTCTTT	CASSLGTPEAFF
TRBD1	TRBV25-1	NA	TRBJ1-1	TGTGCCAGCAGCCCGGGACAGGGGCTAAACACTGAAGCTTTCTTT	CASSPGQGLNTEAFF
NA	TRBV6-5	NA	TRBJ2-1	TGTGCCAGCACCGGGGTACCCTACAATGAGCAGTTCTTC	CASTGVPYNEQFF
NA	TRBV15	NA	TRBJ2-7	TGTGCCACCAGAGGGGCCAACTCCTACGAGCAGTACTTC	CATRGANSYEQYF
NA	TRBV29-1	once	TRBJ1-3	TGCAGCGTTGAACCGCGGGGAAACACCATATATTTT	CSVEPRGNTIYF
NA	TRBV9	NA	TRBJ1-2	TGTGCCAGCAGCGTCACACCCCGCGGGGGCTACACCTTC	CASSVTPRGGYTF
NA	TRBV4-1	NA	TRBJ1-5	TGCGCCAGCAGCCAAGGGTCAGGCGGGCAGCCCCAGCATTTT	CASSQGSGGQPQHF
NA	TRBV14	NA	TRBJ2-1	TGTGCCAGCAGCCAGAACTCACTTGAGCAGTTCTTC	CASSQNSLEQFF
NA	TRBV11-3	NA	TRBJ2-7	TGTGCCAGCAGCCTAGAAACGGGCTACGAGCAGTACTTC	CASSLETGYEQYF
NA	TRBV7-9	NA	TRBJ2-7	TGTGCCAGCACTGTGGGAGGCTACGAGCAGTACTTC	CASTVGGYEQYF
TRBD1	TRBV25-1	few	TRBJ1-1	TGTGCCAGCAGTGAATGGGGGACAGGGCCGGGCACTGAAGCTTTCTTT	CASSEWGTGPGTEAFF
NA	TRBV6-5	NA	TRBJ1-1	TGTGCCAGCAGTTACTCCTCAAACACTGAAGCTTTCTTT	CASSYSSNTEAFF
NA	TRBV7-7	NA	TRBJ2-3	TGTGCTAGCAGCTTTCGGTTGGGCACAGATACGCAGTATTTT	CASSFRLGTDTQYF
TRBD2	TRBV11-3	NA	TRBJ2-1	TGTGCCAGCAGCCCTCGGACTAGCGGGAGTGAGCAGTTCTTC	CASSPRTSGSEQFF
TRBD1	TRBV13	NA	TRBJ2-1	TGTGCCAGCAGCTTAGGCTCCGGGACAGCCTACAATGAGCAGTTCTTC	CASSLGSGTAYNEQFF
TRBD1	TRBV6-4	NA	TRBJ1-1	TGTGCCAGCCGCAATAGGCAGGGGGCGACTGAAGCTTTCTTT	CASRNRQGATEAFF
NA	TRBV5-6	once	TRBJ2-7	TGTGCCAGCAGCTTGTCGGATGACTCCTACGAGCAGTACTTC	CASSLSDDSYEQYF